There are a few counts of the clone carrying this TCR beta chain. The antigen is undetermined. These data are taken from a study of chemoradiotherapy in HPV16-positive cancers. Study-wide points: HPV-responsive T-cell expansion during chemoradiotherapy was linked to improved recurrence-free survival in HPV16-positive patients.

Method: immunoSEQ multiplex PCR; TCRdb's copy keeps in-frame clones and lacks some. The sample holds roughly 40,000 clones, more than 75% seen once. Germline V gene lookup returns CDR1 SGHRS and CDR2 YFSETQ. After removal of 7 bases from V and 1 base from J, the junction contained 13 bases not matched to a gene. This CDR3 has 16 amino acids. The chain is built from TRBV5-1 and TRBJ2-5; 7 bases map to TRBD1. The sequenced sample was blood, obtained from a patient who underwent chemoradiotherapy. The origin of this receptor is a human donor with HPV-associated anogenital cancer. CDR3 protein: CASPLGGQTPQETQYF. CDR3 nucleotide sequence: TGCGCCAGCCCTCTTGGGGGACAGACGCCCCAAGAGACCCAGTACTTC.